Presented here are 24 T cell receptor beta chains from one specimen sequenced in a study of shared clonotypes between healthy human individuals. Some clones are missing from TCRdb's copy, which holds only in-frame ones; the method was immunoSEQ multiplex PCR. The table includes about 2,100,000 clones, about 93% detected once. Naive CD8 cells comprised CD45RO-negative, CCR7-positively selected cells, excluding terminally differentiated effector memory CD45RA+ cells. The specimen sequenced was naive CD8+ T cells from PBMCs. The source is a man between 18 and 35 years old in good health. Some clones in this sample may be carry-over from other donors' samples.

This clone occurred once. The chain carries TRBV5-5 and TRBJ1-1; D is possibly TRBD1 (5 bases). With 4 bases removed from V and 0 bases from J, the gap between germline ends came to 10 bases. This CDR3 has 14 amino acids. CDR1 and CDR2 (germline): SGHKS, YYEKEE (reference sequence). CDR3 nucleotide sequence: TGTGCCAGCAGCCCCAGGGCCCTGAACACTGAAGCTTTCTTT. It yields the protein CASSPRALNTEAFF.

The chain joins TRBV2 to TRBJ1-1; D unresolved. Trimming took 2 bases from V and 11 from J, leaving 15 bases between them. The CDR3 runs 13 residues. Germline CDR1 is SNHLY and CDR2 is FYNNEI. CDR3 coding DNA: TGTGCCAGCAGTGAACCGGGCCTCGGATGGGCTTTCTTT. This encodes CASSEPGLGWAFF.

The chain joins TRBV19 to TRBJ2-4; no clear D gene. The V end was cut by 9 bases, the J end by 7 bases, with 16 bases between. The CDR3 spans 13 residues. Per the germline V gene, CDR1 is LNHDA and CDR2 is SQIVND (reference sequence). In nucleotides, the CDR3 is TGTGCCAGCAGTGTCGCCTTCTGGAACATTCAGTACTTC. Its translation: CASSVAFWNIQYF.

CDR3 nucleotides: TGTGCCAGCAGCCAATGGGGCGGGCAGCGGGATACGCAGTATTTT. Residues: CASSQWGGQRDTQYF. The rearrangement uses TRBV14 and TRBJ2-3; D possibly matches TRBD1 or TRBD2 (5 bases each). V shed 2 bases and J shed 6 bases, with 15 bases lying between them. The CDR3 loop spans 15 amino acids. Per the germline V gene, CDR1 is SGHDN and CDR2 is FVKESK.

This clone was detected a few times. The V gene is TRBV27, the J gene TRBJ1-1; 8 positions agree with TRBD1. CDR1 MNHEY and CDR2 SMNVEV come from the germline V gene (reference sequence). This CDR3 comprises 14 residues. Germline trimming cut 5 bases from V and 6 bases from J; bases unmatched to any gene: 8. This CDR3 reads CASSIRGPPAEAFF. CDR3 nucleotides: TGTGCCAGCAGTATCAGGGGGCCCCCAGCTGAAGCTTTCTTT.

V and J are TRBV9 and TRBJ2-7; the D gene is possibly TRBD1 (5 bases). The length of the CDR3 is 14 residues. Germline CDR1 is SGDLS and CDR2 is YYNGEE. V dropped 4 bases and J dropped 5 bases, with 16 bases sitting between them. The CDR3: CASSPATDKDEQYF. The CDR3 bases are TGTGCCAGCAGCCCGGCGACGGACAAGGACGAGCAGTACTTC.

The V call is TRBV6-5, the J call TRBJ1-1; D not certain. The V end lost 8 bases, the J end lost 0 bases, and 16 bases lay between the germline ends. The germline V gene encodes CDR1 MNHEY and CDR2 SVGAGI. The CDR3 loop spans 15 amino acids. CDR3 in DNA: TGTGCCAGCTATCCCGAGGGCCTAATGAACACTGAAGCTTTCTTT. Translation gives CASYPEGLMNTEAFF.

This chain joins TRBV11-2 and TRBJ2-7; D tentatively fits TRBD1 or TRBD2 (6 bases each). The CDR3 totals 15 residues. Trimming pared 3 bases from V and 9 bases from J, leaving 21 bases between. The V gene's germline CDR1 is SGHAT and CDR2 FQNNGV. CDR3 nucleotides: TGTGCCAGCAGCTTCTTCTCGTCCGGGGGCTTTTTGCAGTACTTC. Translation gives CASSFFSSGGFLQYF.

This chain connects TRBV10-1 to TRBJ2-3; perhaps TRBD1 as D (6 bases). The CDR3 is 13 residues long. The V gene's germline CDR1 is WNHNN and CDR2 SYGVQD (reference sequence). V lost 5 bases to trimming and J lost 2 bases, with 8 bases between them. CDR3 in amino acids: CASSRTATDTQYF. CDR3 coding DNA: TGCGCCAGCAGTCGGACAGCCACAGATACGCAGTATTTT.

V gene TRBV5-1 combines with J gene TRBJ2-7; 11 bases fit TRBD1. Germline loops: CDR1 SGHRS, CDR2 YFSETQ. The CDR3 has 15 residues. Losses at the gene ends were 4 bases for V and 4 bases for J; bases not matched to a gene: 7. The CDR3 sequence is CASSPGTGGTYEQYF. CDR3 nucleotides: TGCGCCAGCAGCCCCGGGACAGGGGGTACGTACGAGCAGTACTTC.

The gene calls are TRBV7-9 and TRBJ2-2, with D possibly being TRBD1 (5 bases). The V gene's germline CDR1 is SEHNR and CDR2 FQNEAQ (reference sequence). V was clipped by 6 bases and J by 6 bases, with 14 bases between them. The CDR3 is 14 amino acids. CDR3 region: CASSWGSSAGELFF. In nucleotides, the CDR3 is TGTGCCAGCAGTTGGGGCAGCTCAGCCGGGGAGCTGTTTTTT.

As concerns this clone: The same CDR3 also results from other DNA sequences found in this sample. Written as DNA, the CDR3 is TGCGCCAGCAGCCAACTACAGGGTCCGAATCAGCCCCAGCATTTT. It encodes CASSQLQGPNQPQHF. The chain has TRBV4-3 and TRBJ1-5, with D perhaps matching TRBD1 (6 bases). The CDR3 is 15 amino acids. Germline lookup yields CDR1 LGHNA and CDR2 YSLEER. V lost 2 bases to trimming and J lost 4 bases, with 12 bases between them.

This rearrangement joins TRBV6-1 to TRBJ2-3, with TRBD2 matching over 8 bases. This CDR3 comprises 17 residues. Germline CDR1 is MNHNS and CDR2 is SASEGT. After removal of 3 bases from V and 1 base from J, the junction contained 9 bases not matched to a gene. The CDR3 here is CASSDQVLAEGTDTQYF. CDR3 in DNA: TGTGCCAGCAGTGACCAGGTACTAGCGGAGGGCACAGATACGCAGTATTTT.

The chain couples TRBV28 to TRBJ1-5; D remains unclear. CDR3 length: 16 residues. V gave up 5 bases and J gave up 0 bases, with 14 bases separating them. From germline, CDR1 is MDHEN and CDR2 SYDVKM. The chain's CDR3 is CASSQVDFNSNQPQHF. The CDR3, as DNA: TGTGCCAGCAGTCAAGTGGACTTCAATAGCAATCAGCCCCAGCATTTT.

The rearrangement uses TRBV2 and TRBJ2-3, with D unresolved. The CDR3 has 16 amino acids. Germline-derived CDR1 and CDR2 are SNHLY and FYNNEI. V shed 4 bases and J shed 0 bases, with 14 bases lying between them. CDR3 nucleotides: TGTGCCAGCAGTGGCTTCCCGGTGGATAGCACAGATACGCAGTATTTT. It translates to CASSGFPVDSTDTQYF. Looking up the rest from reference TRBV2 and TRBJ2-3 gives the full variable domain: EPEVTQTPSHQVTQMGQEVILRCVPISNHLYFYWYRQILGQKVEFLVSFYNNEISEKSEIFDDQFSVERPDGSNFTLKIRSTKLEDSAMYFCASSGFPVDSTDTQYFGPGTRLTVL.

The chain links TRBV7-6 to TRBJ2-6; the match to TRBD2 covers 7 bases. The CDR3 has 19 amino acids. Trimming cost V 2 bases and J 1 base; bases outside gene matches: 11. Per the germline V gene, CDR1 is SGHVS and CDR2 is FNYEAQ. In nucleotides, the CDR3 is TGTGCCAGCAGCTTAAAAGCGGGACGGACTGGATCTGGGGCCAACGTCCTGACTTTC. This translates into CASSLKAGRTGSGANVLTF.

V is TRBV7-8 and J is TRBJ2-7; D is perhaps TRBD1 or TRBD2 (5 bases each). Per the germline V gene, CDR1 is SGHVS and CDR2 is FQNEAQ. This CDR3 comprises 14 residues. The V gene lost 7 bases and the J gene lost 5 bases, with 18 bases spanning the gap. The CDR3 loop is CASIPGKRDDEQYF. As DNA, the CDR3 is TGTGCCAGCATCCCCGGGAAGAGGGACGACGAGCAGTACTTC.

The chain joins TRBV7-9 to TRBJ1-2, with 7 nucleotides matching TRBD1. Germline V gene data show CDR1 as SEHNR and CDR2 as FQNEAQ (reference sequence). The J segment lost 4 bases and the V segment lost 5 bases, leaving 10 bases of the junction unmatched. The CDR3 contains 15 residues. CDR3: CASSPTGAPGYGYTF. DNA for the CDR3: TGTGCCAGCAGCCCTACAGGGGCTCCTGGCTATGGCTACACCTTC.

The chain has TRBV19 and TRBJ1-5; 9 nucleotides agree with TRBD1. V lost 5 bases and J lost 6; bases outside the gene matches: 8. Germline V lookup: CDR1 LNHDA, CDR2 SQIVND (reference sequence). This CDR3 has 15 residues. This CDR3 is CASSLWDRVIQPQHF. DNA of the CDR3: TGTGCCAGTAGTCTTTGGGACAGGGTTATTCAGCCCCAGCATTTT. The full variable domain, rest sourced from reference TRBV19 and TRBJ1-5, is DGGITQSPKYLFRKEGQNVTLSCEQNLNHDAMYWYRQDPGQGLRLIYYSQIVNDFQKGDIAEGYSVSREKKESFPLTVTSAQKNPTAFYLCASSLWDRVIQPQHFGDGTRLSIL.

The chain uses TRBV10-3 and TRBJ2-7, with TRBD2 identical over 8 bases. The CDR3 loop spans 13 amino acids. Trimming cost V 8 bases and J 2 bases; bases outside gene matches: 5. The germline CDR1 and CDR2 sequences are ENHRY and SYGVKD. CDR3 loop: CAISPSGPYEQYF. In DNA, the CDR3 is TGTGCCATCTCGCCTAGCGGGCCCTACGAGCAGTACTTC.

The chain uses TRBV27 and TRBJ2-2; D tentatively fits TRBD1 or TRBD2 (5 bases each). With 5 bases removed from V and 4 bases from J, the gap between germline ends came to 8 bases. CDR1 and CDR2 from the germline V gene are MNHEY and SMNVEV (reference sequence). The CDR3 length is 13 residues. Here the CDR3 reads CASSPGTTGELFF. The CDR3 nucleotides read TGTGCCAGCAGTCCCGGGACCACCGGGGAGCTGTTTTTT.

This sequence joins TRBV7-8 and TRBJ2-1; maybe TRBD1 (5 bases). Trimming left V 5 bases short and J 8 bases short, with 25 bases between. The germline V gene has CDR1 SGHVS and CDR2 FQNEAQ. The CDR3 spans 17 residues. CDR3 bases: TGTGCCAGCAGCCCCCCCAAGGGGCAGGGAAGTAGAGATGAGCAGTTCTTC. This encodes CASSPPKGQGSRDEQFF. Filled out from reference TRBV7-8 and TRBJ2-1, the complete variable domain reads GAGVSQSPRYKVAKRGQDVALRCDPISGHVSLFWYQQALGQGPEFLTYFQNEAQLDKSGLPSDRFFAERPEGSVSTLKIQRTQQEDSAVYLCASSPPKGQGSRDEQFFGPGTRLTVL.

This sequence joins TRBV9 and TRBJ2-7; 9 bases line up with TRBD1. This CDR3 has 14 amino acids. V lost 0 bases and J lost 5; bases outside the gene matches: 3. Germline CDR1 reads SGDLS; CDR2 reads YYNGEE. CDR3 nucleotides: TGTGCCAGCAGCGTAGGGGGGACAGGGAACGAGCAGTACTTC. It encodes CASSVGGTGNEQYF. The whole variable domain, remainder taken from reference TRBV9 and TRBJ2-7, is DSGVTQTPKHLITATGQRVTLRCSPRSGDLSVYWYQQSLDQGLQFLIQYYNGEERAKGNILERFSAQQFPDLHSELNLSSLELGDSALYFCASSVGGTGNEQYFGPGTRLTVT.

The chain carries TRBV19 and TRBJ2-7, with D possibly being TRBD2 (6 bases). Germline CDR1 and CDR2: LNHDA and SQIVND (reference sequence). The ends were cut back, 7 bases at V and 6 bases at J, with 10 bases in the middle. The CDR3 is made up of 11 amino acids. The CDR3 spells CASTGGAEQYF. The CDR3 nucleotides read TGTGCCAGTACAGGCGGGGCCGAGCAGTACTTC.